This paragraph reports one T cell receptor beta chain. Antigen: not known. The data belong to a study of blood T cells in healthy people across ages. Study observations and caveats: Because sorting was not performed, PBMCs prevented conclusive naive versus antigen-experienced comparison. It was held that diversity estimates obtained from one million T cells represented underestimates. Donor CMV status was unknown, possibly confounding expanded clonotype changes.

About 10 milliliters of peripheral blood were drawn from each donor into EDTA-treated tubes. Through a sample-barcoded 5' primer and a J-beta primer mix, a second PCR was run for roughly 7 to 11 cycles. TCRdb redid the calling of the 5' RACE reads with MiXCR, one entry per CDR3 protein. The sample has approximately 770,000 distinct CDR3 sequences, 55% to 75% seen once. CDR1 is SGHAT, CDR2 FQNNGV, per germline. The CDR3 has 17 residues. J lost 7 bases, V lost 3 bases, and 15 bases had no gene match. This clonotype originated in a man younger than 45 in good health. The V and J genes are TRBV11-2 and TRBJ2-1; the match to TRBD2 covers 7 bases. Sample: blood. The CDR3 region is CASSFIKTSPTGNEQFF. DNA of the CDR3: TGTGCCAGCAGCTTTATCAAGACTAGCCCCACGGGGAATGAGCAGTTCTTC.